Shown below are 29 T cell receptor beta chains from a single sample sequenced in a study of CD8 T cells in ankylosing spondylitis. TCRdb reprocessed the 5' RACE reads via MiXCR and lists one record per CDR3 protein. The table has 150,000 to 200,000 distinct CDR3 sequences, approximately 18% seen once. The sample consisted of blood, either unsorted or a sorted T cell fraction (not recorded which). These receptors were collected from a male donor between 5 and 35 years old with ankylosing spondylitis or in good health (not recorded which).

This clonotype was counted many times. The chain carries TRBV5-1 and TRBJ1-1; weak D call: TRBD1 (6 bases). CDR3 length equals 15 residues. The germline gives CDR1 SGHRS, CDR2 YFSETQ. The V end lost 4 bases, the J end lost 0 bases, and 13 bases lay between the germline ends. For the CDR3, the DNA is TGCGCCAGCAGCCCTTCGGGGGGCATGAACACTGAAGCTTTCTTT. This sequence encodes CASSPSGGMNTEAFF.

This clonotype was picked up many times. The rearrangement uses TRBV7-9 and TRBJ2-5; 7 nucleotides align to TRBD1. The CDR3 is made up of 13 amino acids. V lost 5 bases and J lost 5; bases outside the gene matches: 5. Germline CDR1 SEHNR, CDR2 FQNEAQ (reference sequence). CDR3 DNA sequence: TGTGCCAGCAGCCAGGGGGAGAGGGAGACCCAGTACTTC. This codes for CASSQGERETQYF.

This clonotype was seen many times. V is TRBV7-2 and J is TRBJ1-3; D might be TRBD1 (6 bases). CDR1 and CDR2 from the germline V gene are SGHTA and FQGNSA. The CDR3 length is 17 residues. V gave up 4 bases and J gave up 2 bases, with 18 bases separating them. CDR3 in amino acids: CASSYGLWGRTGNTIYF. CDR3 sequence (DNA): TGTGCCAGCAGCTATGGGCTGTGGGGGCGAACTGGAAACACCATATATTTT.

The chain recombines TRBV10-2 with TRBJ1-2; D remains ambiguous. The CDR3 is 15 amino acids. Germline V gene sequence: CDR1 WSHSY, CDR2 SAAADI. Trimming cost V 8 bases and J 4 bases, with 20 bases left between them. CDR3 region: CASGQAGYGSYGYTF. CDR3 in DNA: TGCGCCAGCGGCCAAGCGGGCTACGGGAGCTATGGCTACACCTTC.

This clonotype occurred many times. The chain links TRBV12-3 or TRBV12-4 to TRBJ2-7; D possibly corresponds to TRBD1 (6 bases). Trimming cost V 7 bases and J 2 bases, with 15 bases left between them. CDR3 length: 14 residues. In nucleotides, the CDR3 is TGTGCCAGCACCCTGACAGGAAACCCCTACGAGCAGTACTTC. Amino acids: CASTLTGNPYEQYF.

CDR3 sequence: CASKPGLAGLGETQYF. The CDR3 nucleotides are TGTGCCAGCAAACCCGGACTAGCGGGACTAGGGGAGACCCAGTACTTC. The chain is built from TRBV6-5 and TRBJ2-5; 12 nucleotides agree with TRBD2. The germline gives CDR1 MNHEY, CDR2 SVGAGI. Losses at the gene ends were 7 bases for V and 5 bases for J; bases not matched to a gene: 11. This CDR3 region has 16 residues.

This clonotype occurred many times. V gene TRBV4-3 combines with J gene TRBJ2-1; 7 nucleotides agree with TRBD2. Trimming at V came to 4 bases and at J to 3 bases, leaving 6 bases not matched to a gene. The CDR3 spans 15 residues. CDR1 LGHNA and CDR2 YSLEER come from the germline V gene. The CDR3 sequence: CASSPSGTNYNEQFF. The CDR3 DNA sequence: TGCGCCAGCAGCCCTTCCGGGACTAACTACAATGAGCAGTTCTTC.

This clonotype was seen many times. This rearrangement joins TRBV20-1 to TRBJ2-1; possibly TRBD2 for D (5 bases). Looked up from germline, CDR1 is DFQATT and CDR2 is SNEGSKA (reference sequence). The CDR3 length is 10 residues. CDR3 sequence: CRSVGKEQFF. In DNA, the CDR3 is TGCAGATCAGTCGGGAAAGAGCAGTTCTTC.

This clonotype occurred once. The V gene is TRBV20-1, the J gene TRBJ2-3; D may be TRBD1 or TRBD2 (5 bases each). The germline CDR1 and CDR2 sequences are DFQATT and SNEGSKA (reference sequence). The CDR3 totals 15 residues. Between the trimmed V and J ends, which lost 1 base and 1 base, there was a span of 12 bases. CDR3 coding DNA: TGCAGTGCTAGAGGAACGGGGCTACGCACAGATACGCAGTATTTT. It is translated as CSARGTGLRTDTQYF.

Many counts were recorded for this clonotype. This chain joins TRBV12-3 or TRBV12-4 and TRBJ1-5, with D unclear. This CDR3 region has 12 residues. Trimming stripped 6 bases from V and 5 bases from J, with 8 bases between. CDR3 in DNA: TGTGCCAGCAGCCCCCTCGATCAGCCCCAGCATTTT. Translated: CASSPLDQPQHF.

This clonotype was counted many times. The CDR3, as DNA: TGCGCCAGCAGCTTGGTGGCTGGGGGAGATACGCAGTATTTT. Translated, it gives CASSLVAGGDTQYF. The chain employs TRBV5-1 and TRBJ2-3; D may be TRBD1 or TRBD2 (5 bases each). Trimming left V 0 bases short and J 5 bases short, with 10 bases between. The CDR3 has 14 residues. Per germline, CDR1 SGHRS and CDR2 YFSETQ.

This clonotype has at least ten counts. This chain connects TRBV6-5 to TRBJ1-4; weak D call: TRBD1 (5 bases). The CDR3 is made up of 14 amino acids. With 2 bases removed from V and 10 bases from J, the gap between germline ends came to 14 bases. Germline lookup yields CDR1 MNHEY and CDR2 SVGAGI. DNA for the CDR3: TGTGCCAGCAGTTACGCAGCCCACGGGGGAAAACTGTTTTTT. As protein: CASSYAAHGGKLFF.

This clonotype was counted ten times or more. This chain links TRBV10-3 with TRBJ2-7; TRBD2 aligns across 12 bases. The germline V gene has CDR1 ENHRY and CDR2 SYGVKD. J gave up 3 bases and V 2 bases, and 2 bases lay outside the gene matches. CDR3 length: 15 residues. CDR3 in DNA: TGTGCCATCAGTGAGCTAGCGGGAGGGAACTACGAGCAGTACTTC. Its translation: CAISELAGGNYEQYF.

This clonotype was observed many times. The rearrangement uses TRBV11-3 and TRBJ1-2; 8 positions agree with TRBD1. This CDR3 region has 14 residues. The ends lost 6 bases at V and 3 bases at J; junction bases unmatched: 6. Germline V gene lookup returns CDR1 SGHNT and CDR2 YENEEA. CDR3 loop: CASRASGQDYGYTF. CDR3 nucleotide sequence: TGTGCCAGCAGGGCCTCGGGACAGGACTATGGCTACACCTTC.

In its sample, this clonotype was seen many times. The chain employs TRBV12-3 or TRBV12-4 and TRBJ1-1; D remains ambiguous. With 8 bases removed from V and 3 bases from J, the gap between germline ends came to 13 bases. The CDR3 length is 13 residues. CDR3 amino acids: CASGRTLDTEAFF. The CDR3 nucleotides are TGTGCCAGCGGCAGGACGTTGGACACTGAAGCTTTCTTT.

The V and J genes are TRBV4-2 and TRBJ1-5, with a tentative D call TRBD1 (6 bases). Trimming took 0 bases from V and 8 from J, leaving 17 bases between them. The CDR3 spans 16 residues. Germline-derived CDR1 and CDR2 are LGHNA and YNFKEQ. CDR3: CASSQEYRAHHEPQHF. Here the CDR3 DNA reads TGTGCCAGCAGCCAAGAGTACAGGGCACATCATGAGCCCCAGCATTTT.

This clonotype was recorded many times. The rearrangement uses TRBV18 and TRBJ2-7; D unresolved. The V gene's germline CDR1 is KGHSH and CDR2 LQKENI. The CDR3 runs to 11 residues. V was pared by 2 bases and J by 5 bases, with 4 bases between. The CDR3 nucleotides are TGTGCCAGCTCACCAGGGGACGAGCAGTACTTC. Its translation is CASSPGDEQYF. Based on the CDR3 plus reference TRBV18 and TRBJ2-7, the full variable domain is NAGVMQNPRHLVRRRGQEARLRCSPMKGHSHVYWYRQLPEEGLKFMVYLQKENIIDESGMPKERFSAEFPKEGPSILRIQQVVRGDSAAYFCASSPGDEQYFGPGTRLTVT.

The chain couples TRBV9 to TRBJ1-2; D call uncertain. The CDR3 has 15 amino acids. The germline V gene encodes CDR1 SGDLS and CDR2 YYNGEE. V was shortened by 3 bases and J by 4 bases, with 16 bases between the two germline ends. The CDR3 loop is CASSDSAGASYGYTF. The CDR3 nucleotides read TGTGCCAGCAGCGACTCGGCGGGCGCGAGCTATGGCTACACCTTC.

This clonotype has at least ten counts. The chain combines TRBV5-1 with TRBJ2-7, with TRBD1 identical over 8 bases. There are 17 residues in the CDR3. Germline V gene sequence: CDR1 SGHRS, CDR2 YFSETQ. The trim removed 0 bases at V and 1 base at J, leaving 9 bases unmatched. The CDR3 region is CASSLESRGRLSYEQYF. CDR3 bases: TGCGCCAGCAGCTTGGAATCCAGGGGGCGACTTTCCTACGAGCAGTACTTC.

The sample holds many counts of this clonotype. This chain connects TRBV11-2 to TRBJ2-5; 8 nucleotides line up with TRBD2. The CDR3 is 15 residues long. CDR1 and CDR2 (germline): SGHAT, FQNNGV. Trimming took 5 bases from V and 2 from J; bases not matched to a gene: 7. The CDR3 coding sequence is TGTGCCAGCAGCCAAGGACGGGGGGGACAAGAGACCCAGTACTTC. This sequence encodes CASSQGRGGQETQYF.

This clonotype appeared many times. CDR3 sequence: CASSEPGHLTGELFF. The CDR3 DNA sequence: TGTGCCAGCAGTGAACCGGGACATCTCACCGGGGAGCTGTTTTTT. The J gene is TRBJ2-2, the V gene TRBV6-1; D perhaps matches TRBD1 (6 bases). The CDR3 runs to 15 residues. The germline V gene has CDR1 MNHNS and CDR2 SASEGT. V was cut by 2 bases and J by 4 bases, with 11 bases left in between.

This clonotype showed up many times. The gene calls are TRBV12-3 or TRBV12-4 and TRBJ1-2; 7 positions agree with TRBD1. The trim removed 6 bases at V and 7 bases at J, leaving 11 bases unmatched. The CDR3 is 14 residues long. DNA of the CDR3: TGTGCCAGCAGCTTCCCAGGGGGGTCGGCTGGCTACACCTTC. Its translation is CASSFPGGSAGYTF.

This clonotype was counted ten times or more. V and J are TRBV20-1 and TRBJ1-2; D is possibly TRBD1 (5 bases). The length of the CDR3 is 13 residues. Germline V lookup: CDR1 DFQATT, CDR2 SNEGSKA (reference sequence). V was trimmed by 4 bases and J by 3 bases, leaving 12 bases between them. The CDR3 coding sequence is TGCAGTGCTAAGGTTACCAGGGACTATGGCTACACCTTC. Translation: CSAKVTRDYGYTF.

The sample holds a few counts of this clonotype. This chain joins TRBV18 and TRBJ2-1; perhaps D is TRBD1 or TRBD2 (6 bases each). Germline V CDR1 and CDR2: KGHSH, LQKENI. The CDR3 has 18 residues. Deletions cut 2 bases from V and 0 bases from J, with 17 bases between. The CDR3, as DNA: TGTGCCAGCTCACCAGGTGGGGGGCGCGGAAGCTCCTACAATGAGCAGTTCTTC. Protein sequence: CASSPGGGRGSSYNEQFF.

This chain's CDR3 is CASKIGQGGSYEQYV. CDR3 bases: TGTGCCAGCAAAATAGGACAAGGTGGCTCCTACGAGCAGTACGTC. The chain carries TRBV6-1 and TRBJ2-7; possible D gene TRBD1, 5 bases. With 7 bases removed from V and 0 bases from J, the gap between germline ends came to 16 bases. CDR3 length equals 15 residues. Looked up from germline, CDR1 is MNHNS and CDR2 is SASEGT.

This clonotype was counted only a few times. V is TRBV4-3 and J is TRBJ1-5; the D is unclear. Trimming stripped 1 base from V and 0 bases from J, with 10 bases between. Germline CDR1 LGHNA, CDR2 YSLEER. The CDR3 length is 16 residues. DNA of the CDR3: TGCGCCAGCAGCCAAGCCGTCCTTTATAGCAATCAGCCCCAGCATTTT. Protein sequence: CASSQAVLYSNQPQHF.

This rearrangement joins TRBV27 to TRBJ2-1; no firm D call. The CDR3 has 11 residues. The V end was cut by 8 bases, the J end by 4 bases, with 6 bases between. Germline V gene data show CDR1 as MNHEY and CDR2 as SMNVEV (reference sequence). The CDR3 nucleotides are TGTGCCAGCGGTACTTACAATGAGCAGTTCTTC. This codes for CASGTYNEQFF.

This clonotype was counted ten times or more. The chain is built from TRBV20-1 and TRBJ2-1; 10 bases align to TRBD2. Trimming removed 3 bases from V and 2 bases from J; junction bases left unmatched: 7. CDR1 is DFQATT and CDR2 is SNEGSKA in the germline V gene (reference sequence). This CDR3 comprises 16 residues. In DNA, the CDR3 is TGCAGTGCTAGGGAAAGCGGGAGGGTACCCTACAATGAGCAGTTCTTC. Translated: CSARESGRVPYNEQFF.

The sample holds many counts of this clonotype. The chain is built from TRBV27 and TRBJ1-5; D remains ambiguous. CDR1 is MNHEY and CDR2 is SMNVEV in the germline V gene (reference sequence). The CDR3 contains 15 residues. Trimming removed 6 bases from V and 1 base from J, with 13 bases in between. CDR3 DNA: TGTGCCAGCAGCCTAACGACGGGGAGCAATCAGCCCCAGCATTTT. Translated: CASSLTTGSNQPQHF.